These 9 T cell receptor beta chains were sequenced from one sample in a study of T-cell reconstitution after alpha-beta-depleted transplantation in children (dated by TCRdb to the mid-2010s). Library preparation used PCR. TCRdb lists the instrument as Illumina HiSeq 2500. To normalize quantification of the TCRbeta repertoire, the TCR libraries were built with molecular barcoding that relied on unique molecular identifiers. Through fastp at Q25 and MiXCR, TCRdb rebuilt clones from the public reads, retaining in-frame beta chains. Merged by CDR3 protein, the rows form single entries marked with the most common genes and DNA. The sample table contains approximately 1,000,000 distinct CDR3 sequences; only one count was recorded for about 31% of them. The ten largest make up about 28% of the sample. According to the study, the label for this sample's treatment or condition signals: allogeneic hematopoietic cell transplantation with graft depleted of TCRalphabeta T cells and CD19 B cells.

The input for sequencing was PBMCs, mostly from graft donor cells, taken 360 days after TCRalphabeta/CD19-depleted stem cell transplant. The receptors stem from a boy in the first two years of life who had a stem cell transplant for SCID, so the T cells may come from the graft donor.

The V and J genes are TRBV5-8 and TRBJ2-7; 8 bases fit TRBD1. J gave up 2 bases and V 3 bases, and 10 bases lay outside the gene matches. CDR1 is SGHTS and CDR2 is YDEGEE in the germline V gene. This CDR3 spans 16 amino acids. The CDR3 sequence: CASSWGTGGSPYEQYF. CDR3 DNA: TGTGCCAGCAGCTGGGGGACAGGAGGTTCCCCCTACGAGCAGTACTTC.

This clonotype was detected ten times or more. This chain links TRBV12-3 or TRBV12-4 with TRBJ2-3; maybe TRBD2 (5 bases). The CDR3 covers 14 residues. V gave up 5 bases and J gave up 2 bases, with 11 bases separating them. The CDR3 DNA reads TGTGCCAGCAGTGAGGGTCCTATCACAGATACGCAGTATTTT. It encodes CASSEGPITDTQYF.

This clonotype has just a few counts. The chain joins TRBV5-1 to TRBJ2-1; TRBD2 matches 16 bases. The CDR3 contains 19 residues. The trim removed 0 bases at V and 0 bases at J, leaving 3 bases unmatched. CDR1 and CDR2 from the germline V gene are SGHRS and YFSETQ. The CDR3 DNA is TGCGCCAGCAGCTTGGAGGGACTAGCGGGGGGGCACTCCTACAATGAGCAGTTCTTC. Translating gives CASSLEGLAGGHSYNEQFF. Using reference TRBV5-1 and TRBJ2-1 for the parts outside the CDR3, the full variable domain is KAGVTQTPRYLIKTRGQQVTLSCSPISGHRSVSWYQQTPGQGLQFLFEYFSETQRNKGNFPGRFSGRQFSNSRSEMNVSTLELGDSALYLCASSLEGLAGGHSYNEQFFGPGTRLTVL.

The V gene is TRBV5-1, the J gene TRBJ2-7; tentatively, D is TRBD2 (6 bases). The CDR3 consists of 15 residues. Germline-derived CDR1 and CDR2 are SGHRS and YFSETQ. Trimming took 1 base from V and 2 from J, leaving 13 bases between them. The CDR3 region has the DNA TGCGCCAGCAGCTTGCGCCCGGGGGAAACCTACGAGCAGTACTTC. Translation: CASSLRPGETYEQYF.

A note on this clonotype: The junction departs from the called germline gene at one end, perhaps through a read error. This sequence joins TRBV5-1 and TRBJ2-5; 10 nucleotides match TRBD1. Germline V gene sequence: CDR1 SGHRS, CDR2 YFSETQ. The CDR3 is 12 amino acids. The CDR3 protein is CASTLTGGTQYF. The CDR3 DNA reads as TGCGCCAGCACCTTGACAGGGGGCACCCAGTACTTC.

The DNA of the CDR3 is TGTGCCAGCCGAAGCCAGCCCAGGGTCCTGAGGGAGACCCAGTACTTC. It encodes CASRSQPRVLRETQYF. The chain employs TRBV2 and TRBJ2-5; possible D gene TRBD1, 5 bases. Trimming shortened V by 8 bases and J by 5 bases, and 24 bases separated the two germline ends. Germline CDR1 is SNHLY and CDR2 is FYNNEI. The length of the CDR3 is 16 residues.

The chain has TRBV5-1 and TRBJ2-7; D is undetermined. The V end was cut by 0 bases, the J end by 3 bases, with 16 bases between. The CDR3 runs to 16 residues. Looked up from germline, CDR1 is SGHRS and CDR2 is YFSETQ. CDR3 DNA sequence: TGCGCCAGCAGCTTGGAAGATACCACAGTTCTCTACGAGCAGTACTTC. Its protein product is CASSLEDTTVLYEQYF.

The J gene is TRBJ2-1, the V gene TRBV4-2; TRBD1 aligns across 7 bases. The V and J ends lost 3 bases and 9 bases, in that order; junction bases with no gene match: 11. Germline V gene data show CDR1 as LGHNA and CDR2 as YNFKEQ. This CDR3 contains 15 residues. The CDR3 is CASSQIQGFGGEQFF. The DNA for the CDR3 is TGTGCCAGCAGCCAGATACAGGGGTTTGGTGGTGAGCAGTTCTTC.

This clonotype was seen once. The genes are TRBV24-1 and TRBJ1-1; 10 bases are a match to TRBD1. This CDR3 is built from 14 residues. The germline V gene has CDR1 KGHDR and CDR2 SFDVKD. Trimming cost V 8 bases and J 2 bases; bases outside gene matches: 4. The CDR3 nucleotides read TGTGCCACCATCCGGGACAGGGGTAACACTGAAGCTTTCTTT. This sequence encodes CATIRDRGNTEAFF.